This T cell receptor beta chain comes out of a study of blood T cell repertoires in COVID-19 (dated by TCRdb to 2020 to 2022). Describing the broader study: The collaborator samples originated in the United States, Italy and Spain and spanned the acute and convalescent phases of COVID-19. The prospective study material was composed of cDNA or gDNA derived from T cells, B-cell-depleted T cells, or PBMCs. Samples came from the ongoing ImmuneRACE study (first 160 participants) plus 1,254 subjects from 6 global collaborators. Sample metadata almost always included a de-identified subject ID, COVID-19 status, age in years and sex. Subjects who had been exposed to COVID-19, were actively infected with it, or had recovered from it provided the deeply sampled blood TCRbeta repertoires that made up the dataset. The repertoires were released in a freely available public database intended as a resource for research on the immune response to SARS-CoV-2. HLA class I and class II types, where available, came from metadata supplied by the sample provider rather than from assay-based typing.

In the prospective study, participants were roughly 18 to 100 years old, resided in about 25 geographic areas of the United States, and were enrolled through a virtual design. To assign participants to cohorts, the prospective study relied on clinical history that participants themselves reported in a screening survey and a study questionnaire. Recovered participants in ImmuneRACE Cohort 3 were defined as having two consecutive negative NP/OP PCR tests, clearance from a healthcare professional, or resolution of symptoms. Each participant in the prospective study had whole blood, serum and a nasopharyngeal or oropharyngeal swab collected by mobile phlebotomists. Prospective study participants could optionally give additional blood draws and questionnaires over an approximately two-month period. Before DNA extraction, blood samples from the prospective study were shipped at room temperature or frozen.

As regards this clone: What this receptor recognizes is not known. Base qualities are missing; no much larger clone stands one base away.

Paper-wide results and their limitations: How much clinical and demographic metadata was included differed by source and by participant, and the metadata was provided uncurated.

The immunoSEQ Assay, a bias-controlled multiplex PCR, was used to amplify TCRbeta CDR3 regions from genomic DNA. The authors processed their data as follows. The number of nucleated cells in each sample was estimated by amplification of reference gene primers within the assay. To quantify the absolute abundance of each unique TCRbeta CDR3 rearrangement, sequence reads were collapsed and filtered. For each sample, productive Simpson clonality was calculated as the square root of Simpson's diversity index across productive rearrangements. In TCRdb, the immuneACCESS table is reduced to in-frame sequences with V and J assigned. These tables do not hold every clone; where another copy was compared, an unresolved V gene accounts for under half, and the others remain unexplained. V and J calls and clone size come straight from that table; D and trimming were deduced from the DNA. For this sample the table gives some 200,000 clones, of which around four fifths were detected only once. Clones ranked in the top ten supply 17% of the sample.

V is cut back by 4 bases and J by 6 bases, with 16 bases in the junction unmatched. Spanning cysteine to phenylalanine, the CDR3 consists of 16 amino acids. Only the CDR3 DNA stays, 48 bases, in frame from base 1. Looking up the germline V gene yields CDR1 SGHRS and CDR2 YFSETQ. What was sequenced was PBMCs or T cells enriched from blood (not recorded which). The clonotype was recovered from a woman aged 50 to 60 who had recovered from COVID-19. The rearranged segments are TRBV5-1 and TRBJ2-7; TRBD1 aligns with 7 central bases. The sequenced DNA: TGCGCCAGCAGCCCGCAGCCCCAGGGACAGTCCCTCGAGCAGTACTTC. This translates into CASSPQPQGQSLEQYF.